A single sample is the source of the 18 T cell receptor beta chains below, sequenced in a study of blood T cell repertoires in COVID-19. Here immunoSEQ multiplex PCR was the method, and the copy in TCRdb shows in-frame clones only, minus some. The data show a few hundred thousand clones, with 75% to 95% seen just once and 2% to 3% held by the top ten. Sequences were obtained from peripheral blood. The receptors originated from a person between 18 and 30 years old with COVID-19, enrolled during active disease.

The V call is TRBV5-1, the J call TRBJ2-2; 10 nucleotides line up with TRBD1. This CDR3 is built from 15 residues. V lost 3 bases, J lost 5 bases, and 4 bases stayed unmatched. Per the germline V gene, CDR1 is SGHRS and CDR2 is YFSETQ. CDR3 sequence (DNA): TGCGCCAGCAGCTCCTGGACAGGGGGGACCGGGGAGCTGTTTTTT. Protein: CASSSWTGGTGELFF.

J is TRBJ2-7 and V is TRBV14; TRBD2 aligns across 7 bases. The CDR3 runs to 15 residues. V was pared by 1 base and J by 0 bases, with 3 bases of the junction left unmatched. Germline CDR1 is SGHDN and CDR2 is FVKESK. The CDR3 DNA reads as TGTGCCAGCAGCCAAGTGACGGGGGGCTCCTACGAGCAGTACTTC. Translated: CASSQVTGGSYEQYF.

CDR3 loop: CATSLPWGRGNTIYF. For the CDR3, the DNA is TGTGCCACCAGCCTCCCTTGGGGCCGCGGAAACACCATATATTTT. The J gene is TRBJ1-3, the V gene TRBV24-1, with a possible D match to TRBD1 (5 bases). Between the trimmed V and J ends, which lost 7 bases and 4 bases, there was a span of 16 bases. CDR3 size: 15 residues. The V gene's germline CDR1 is KGHDR and CDR2 SFDVKD.

CDR3 sequence reads: CASSTRNFHEQYF. CDR3 nucleotide sequence: TGTGCCAGTAGTACGCGGAATTTCCACGAGCAGTACTTC. The rearrangement links TRBV19 to TRBJ2-7, with unresolved D. CDR3 length: 13 amino acids. Trimming took off 4 bases at V and 5 bases at J, with 12 bases between the two ends. Germline assignment: CDR1 LNHDA and CDR2 SQIVND (reference sequence).

V gene TRBV5-6 combines with J gene TRBJ2-7; the match to TRBD1 covers 10 bases. From germline, CDR1 is SGHDT and CDR2 YYEEEE. The CDR3 spans 15 residues. V lost 3 bases and J lost 0; bases outside the gene matches: 3. CDR3 DNA: TGTGCCAGCAGCTCCCGGGACAGGGGCTCCTACGAGCAGTACTTC. This encodes CASSSRDRGSYEQYF.

The chain links TRBV10-1 to TRBJ2-2; TRBD2 matches at 9 bases. V gave up 3 bases and J gave up 6 bases; unmatched junction bases: 5. From germline, CDR1 is WNHNN and CDR2 SYGVQD (reference sequence). The CDR3 length is 15 residues. CDR3 nucleotides: TGCGCCAGCAGTGATGGACTAGCGTGGTCCGGGGAGCTGTTTTTT. Translation gives CASSDGLAWSGELFF.

The gene calls are TRBV6-5 and TRBJ2-1; a weak D match, TRBD1 (6 bases). The CDR3 runs to 13 residues. The ends were cut back, 5 bases at V and 9 bases at J, with 14 bases in the middle. CDR1 is MNHEY, CDR2 SVGAGI, per germline. The CDR3 spells CASSLRQDGEQFF. The CDR3 DNA reads TGTGCCAGCAGTCTCCGACAGGACGGTGAGCAGTTCTTC.

V is TRBV5-1 and J is TRBJ2-2; TRBD2 aligns across 10 bases. J lost 3 bases, V lost 4 bases, and 6 bases had no gene match. CDR1 is SGHRS, CDR2 YFSETQ, per germline. This CDR3 comprises 16 residues. The CDR3 sequence is CASSGGTSVDTGELFF. The DNA of the CDR3 is TGCGCCAGCAGCGGAGGGACTAGCGTGGACACCGGGGAGCTGTTTTTT.

V gene TRBV19 combines with J gene TRBJ2-7, with TRBD1 as a possible D gene (6 bases). CDR1 is LNHDA and CDR2 is SQIVND in the germline V gene (reference sequence). The CDR3 extends over 15 amino acids. V was shortened by 6 bases and J by 0 bases, with 15 bases between the two germline ends. The DNA of the CDR3 is TGTGCCAGTAGGGGACCAGGGGATAGCTCCTACGAGCAGTACTTC. Its translation is CASRGPGDSSYEQYF.

This chain joins TRBV7-2 and TRBJ2-3, with D maybe TRBD1 (6 bases). Germline V CDR1 and CDR2: SGHTA, FQGNSA. This CDR3 spans 17 amino acids. The V end lost 3 bases, the J end lost 0 bases, and 16 bases lay between the germline ends. CDR3 nucleotides: TGTGCCAGCAGCTTCCCCCCAGGACAGCGTAGCACAGATACGCAGTATTTT. Translating it yields CASSFPPGQRSTDTQYF.

The chain has TRBV11-3 and TRBJ2-3; D may be TRBD2 (5 bases). The germline gives CDR1 SGHNT, CDR2 YENEEA. The CDR3 totals 14 residues. V lost 1 base to trimming and J lost 4 bases, with 9 bases between them. Here the CDR3 reads CASSLVADSDTQYF. CDR3 nucleotide sequence: TGTGCCAGCAGCTTAGTCGCGGACTCAGATACGCAGTATTTT.

V and J are TRBV4-1 and TRBJ1-5, with unresolved D. Germline loops: CDR1 MGHRA, CDR2 YSYEKL. The CDR3 has 15 residues. Trimming left V 0 bases short and J 6 bases short, with 12 bases between. CDR3 sequence: CASSQEVGPSQPQHF. The CDR3, as DNA: TGCGCCAGCAGCCAAGAGGTCGGTCCAAGTCAGCCCCAGCATTTT.

The rearrangement uses TRBV5-1 and TRBJ2-7, with D tentatively TRBD2 (5 bases). V was pared by 0 bases and J by 5 bases, with 15 bases between. CDR1 is SGHRS and CDR2 is YFSETQ in the germline V gene. CDR3 length: 15 residues. The CDR3 here is CASSLGPVGKDEQYF. CDR3 bases: TGCGCCAGCAGCTTGGGGCCGGTCGGGAAGGACGAGCAGTACTTC.

J is TRBJ1-1 and V is TRBV19; TRBD1 matches 8 bases. The CDR3 extends over 15 amino acids. CDR1 LNHDA and CDR2 SQIVND come from the germline V gene (reference sequence). V was clipped by 3 bases and J by 3 bases; unmatched bases: 6. The CDR3 region has the DNA TGTGCCAGTAGTATCTGGACAGGGCCGGACACTGAAGCTTTCTTT. Amino acid sequence: CASSIWTGPDTEAFF.

This rearrangement joins TRBV29-1 to TRBJ2-3, with 9 bases matching TRBD2. Germline V gene lookup returns CDR1 SQVTM and CDR2 ANQGSEA. The V gene end was trimmed by 0 bases and the J gene end by 3 bases; junction bases not matched to a gene: 4. The CDR3 loop spans 15 amino acids. The CDR3 region is CSVEDLAGGTDTQYF. The CDR3, as DNA: TGCAGCGTTGAAGATTTGGCGGGGGGGACAGATACGCAGTATTTT.

The gene calls are TRBV24-1 and TRBJ2-2, with D perhaps TRBD1 (5 bases). The ends were cut back, 3 bases at V and 1 base at J, with 14 bases in the middle. The CDR3 length is 17 residues. Germline V gene data show CDR1 as KGHDR and CDR2 as SFDVKD. CDR3 amino acids: CATSDPTPDRNTGELFF. Here the CDR3 DNA reads TGTGCCACCAGTGATCCTACCCCTGACAGGAACACCGGGGAGCTGTTTTTT.

V gene TRBV5-6 combines with J gene TRBJ1-1, with D unclear. The germline V gene has CDR1 SGHDT and CDR2 YYEEEE. The germline V and J ends were trimmed by 2 bases and 0 bases, with 8 bases remaining between them. The CDR3 is 14 amino acids. The CDR3 here is CASSFAEMNTEAFF. In nucleotides, the CDR3 is TGTGCCAGCAGCTTTGCGGAGATGAACACTGAAGCTTTCTTT.

The chain carries TRBV6-1 and TRBJ1-1; D not resolved. V lost 0 bases and J lost 1, with 6 bases in between. This CDR3 is 14 amino acids long. Germline CDR1 is MNHNS and CDR2 is SASEGT. The CDR3 DNA reads as TGTGCCAGCAGTGAAGCCCACAGGAACACTGAAGCTTTCTTT. Its translation is CASSEAHRNTEAFF.